One and the same sample provided the 19 T cell receptor beta chains below, sequenced in a study of blood T cell repertoires in COVID-19. Sequencing was performed with immunoSEQ multiplex PCR; in TCRdb, only in-frame clones are kept and a portion is missing. The sample yields over 95,000 clones, approximately 80% seen once. Sequenced sample: peripheral blood. The receptors stem from a human donor in a cohort sampled during active COVID-19.

This clone was counted between two and nine times. The chain carries TRBV30 and TRBJ2-7; no definite D call. V lost 0 bases and J 4 bases, leaving 16 bases between the germline ends. The V gene's germline CDR1 is GTSNPN and CDR2 SVGIG (reference sequence). CDR3 length: 15 residues. The CDR3 here is CAWSVSSLLRYEQYF. The CDR3 DNA follows: TGTGCCTGGAGTGTATCGAGTCTACTAAGGTACGAGCAGTACTTC.

The genes are TRBV4-3 and TRBJ1-2, with D perhaps matching TRBD1 (5 bases). V lost 0 bases and J lost 5, with 10 bases in between. The CDR3 runs 14 residues. Germline CDR1 and CDR2: LGHNA and YSLEER. In DNA form, the CDR3 reads TGCGCCAGCAGCCAAGAGGAGGGGATTTATGGCTACACCTTC. Its translation is CASSQEEGIYGYTF.

This sequence joins TRBV18 and TRBJ2-2; D may be TRBD1 (6 bases). CDR1 is KGHSH, CDR2 LQKENI, per germline. V lost 3 bases and J 5 bases, leaving 7 bases between the germline ends. The CDR3 contains 13 residues. The CDR3 loop is CASSPTGTGELFF. The CDR3 nucleotides are TGTGCCAGCTCACCGACAGGAACCGGGGAGCTGTTTTTT. The whole variable domain, filled in from reference TRBV18 and TRBJ2-2, reads NAGVMQNPRHLVRRRGQEARLRCSPMKGHSHVYWYRQLPEEGLKFMVYLQKENIIDESGMPKERFSAEFPKEGPSILRIQQVVRGDSAAYFCASSPTGTGELFFGEGSRLTVL.

The V and J genes are TRBV15 and TRBJ1-1; D is possibly TRBD1 (5 bases). V shed 5 bases and J shed 6 bases, with 16 bases lying between them. The CDR3 runs to 14 residues. Germline assignment: CDR1 LNHNV and CDR2 YYDKDF (reference sequence). The CDR3 loop reads CATSGPDRGPEAFF. CDR3 sequence (DNA): TGTGCCACCAGCGGCCCCGACAGAGGCCCTGAAGCTTTCTTT.

V gene TRBV25-1 combines with J gene TRBJ2-7; D is unresolved. From germline, CDR1 is MGHDK and CDR2 SYGVNS. V was shortened by 1 base and J by 3 bases, with 4 bases between the two germline ends. The CDR3 sequence is 12 residues long. CDR3 DNA sequence: TGTGCCAGCAGTGAATCTTTCTACGAGCAGTACTTC. Translating gives CASSESFYEQYF.

The chain's CDR3 is CATATGVGYGYTF. The CDR3 coding sequence is TGTGCCACCGCGACAGGGGTGGGCTATGGCTACACCTTC. V gene TRBV19 combines with J gene TRBJ1-2, with 8 bases aligning to TRBD1. Germline CDR1 reads LNHDA; CDR2 reads SQIVND (reference sequence). V shed 10 bases, J shed 4 bases, and the junction held 8 bases outside the gene matches. The CDR3 is made up of 13 amino acids.

The CDR3 nucleotides are TGCGCCAGCAGCCAAGAACCGGTCGGTTCCTATGGCTACACCTTC. Amino acids: CASSQEPVGSYGYTF. This chain connects TRBV4-1 to TRBJ1-2; the D is unclear. Trimming took 0 bases from V and 4 from J, leaving 12 bases between them. Germline CDR1 and CDR2: MGHRA and YSYEKL. CDR3 length: 15 amino acids.

The rearrangement links TRBV27 to TRBJ2-7; D may be TRBD1 (5 bases). V lost 5 bases and J lost 5, with 10 bases in between. The germline V gene has CDR1 MNHEY and CDR2 SMNVEV (reference sequence). CDR3 length equals 12 residues. The DNA for the CDR3 is TGTGCCAGCAGTGAAGGGGCCCACGAGCAGTACTTC. The encoded protein is CASSEGAHEQYF.

The chain uses TRBV6-5 and TRBJ1-2; possibly TRBD1 for D (6 bases). The V and J ends lost 7 bases and 7 bases respectively, with 16 bases between them. The V gene's germline CDR1 is MNHEY and CDR2 SVGAGI. CDR3 length: 13 residues. The CDR3 region is CASTSGDVGGYTF. In DNA form, the CDR3 reads TGTGCCAGCACCTCAGGGGACGTCGGTGGCTACACCTTC.

CDR3 protein: CASSLDRAHEQYF. Written as DNA, the CDR3 is TGTGCCAGCAGCTTGGACAGGGCCCACGAGCAGTACTTC. The chain employs TRBV7-3 and TRBJ2-7, with 8 bases that match TRBD1. Unmatched junction bases numbered 3, after V lost 3 bases and J lost 5 bases. The CDR3 is 13 amino acids. Germline CDR1 is SGHTA and CDR2 is FQGTGA.

The chain employs TRBV7-9 and TRBJ2-7; 10 bases are a match to TRBD2. The CDR3 is 15 amino acids. Germline CDR1 reads SEHNR; CDR2 reads FQNEAQ (reference sequence). V dropped 4 bases and J dropped 6; count of bases not matched to a gene: 9. CDR3 bases: TGTGCCAGCAGCTCCAATAGCGGGAGGAACGCCGAGCAGTACTTC. As protein: CASSSNSGRNAEQYF.

The genes are TRBV6-5 and TRBJ1-2; TRBD1 agrees at 10 bases. J lost 2 bases, V lost 6 bases, and 0 bases had no gene match. Germline CDR1 reads MNHEY; CDR2 reads SVGAGI. The CDR3 covers 13 residues. The CDR3 sequence is CASRTGGNYGYTF. The CDR3, as DNA: TGTGCCAGCAGGACAGGGGGCAACTATGGCTACACCTTC.

Only one count was recorded for this clone. The rearrangement joins TRBV6-5 to TRBJ1-2; no firm D call. Germline V gene data show CDR1 as MNHEY and CDR2 as SVGAGI. The V end lost 6 bases, the J end lost 3 bases, and 11 bases lay between the germline ends. This CDR3 is built from 13 residues. For the CDR3, the DNA is TGTGCCAGCAGAAATACAGTTCACTATGGCTACACCTTC. The encoded protein is CASRNTVHYGYTF.

The CDR3 region has the DNA TGTGCCAGCAGTACAGGGGCGAGGGAAAAACTGTTTTTT. This sequence encodes CASSTGAREKLFF. V and J are TRBV28 and TRBJ1-4; TRBD1 matches 7 bases. CDR1 MDHEN and CDR2 SYDVKM come from the germline V gene. The CDR3 covers 13 residues. V lost 5 bases and J lost 8; bases outside the gene matches: 5.

The chain couples TRBV30 to TRBJ2-4; a possible D gene is TRBD1 (7 bases). V lost 5 bases and J lost 10, with 24 bases in between. Germline CDR1 is GTSNPN and CDR2 is SVGIG (reference sequence). CDR3 length equals 15 residues. CDR3 protein: CAWSRGAGGLEIQYF. For the CDR3, the DNA is TGTGCCTGGTCCCGGGGAGCAGGGGGGTTGGAGATTCAGTACTTC.

The chain employs TRBV7-3 and TRBJ2-1; 10 nucleotides line up with TRBD1. Germline CDR1 and CDR2: SGHTA and FQGTGA. The ends lost 5 bases at V and 8 bases at J; junction bases unmatched: 6. The CDR3 spans 14 residues. CDR3 bases: TGTGCCAGCAGCCATCCGGGACAGGGGTATGAGCAGTTCTTC. This translates into CASSHPGQGYEQFF.

The chain is built from TRBV12-5 and TRBJ1-5; no definite D call. Germline-derived CDR1 and CDR2 are LGHNT and FRNRAP. The V end was cut by 1 base, the J end by 1 base, with 17 bases between. There are 18 residues in the CDR3. The chain's CDR3 is CASGLDSGLGVSNQPQHF. As DNA, the CDR3 is TGTGCTAGTGGTTTGGATTCGGGGTTGGGTGTGAGCAATCAGCCCCAGCATTTT.

The CDR3 region is CASSPTSGRADTQYF. In DNA form, the CDR3 reads TGTGCCAGCAGCCCGACTAGCGGGAGGGCAGATACGCAGTATTTT. This chain connects TRBV7-6 to TRBJ2-3; 14 nucleotides agree with TRBD2. This CDR3 contains 15 residues. CDR1 is SGHVS and CDR2 is FNYEAQ in the germline V gene. Losses at the gene ends were 5 bases for V and 4 bases for J; bases not matched to a gene: 2.

The genes are TRBV27 and TRBJ2-7; 8 positions match TRBD2. Germline V gene sequence: CDR1 MNHEY, CDR2 SMNVEV (reference sequence). This CDR3 has 16 residues. Trimming removed 6 bases from V and 0 bases from J; junction bases left unmatched: 10. The CDR3 loop is CASSLARGGFSYEQYF. As DNA, the CDR3 is TGTGCCAGCAGCCTGGCCCGGGGGGGATTCTCCTACGAGCAGTACTTC.